One and the same sample provided the 4 T cell receptor beta chains below, sequenced in a study of identical twins. Using its own MiXCR run on the 5' RACE reads, TCRdb lists one record per CDR3 protein. The sample shows about 920,000 distinct CDR3 sequences, 9% to 15% of them seen only once. These data were likewise used in another study, on yellow fever vaccine responses in identical twins.

The source material was PBMCs. These receptors were taken from a woman between 18 and 29 years old in good health.

This chain uses TRBV5-1 with TRBJ2-2; TRBD2 is a possible D gene (6 bases). The V and J ends lost 4 bases and 3 bases respectively, with 16 bases between them. This CDR3 comprises 16 residues. CDR1 is SGHRS, CDR2 YFSETQ, per germline. Here the CDR3 reads CASSPTVWRDTGELFF. The CDR3 DNA follows: TGCGCCAGCAGCCCGACTGTTTGGAGGGACACCGGGGAGCTGTTTTTT.

The rearrangement uses TRBV19 and TRBJ2-1; TRBD2 aligns across 9 bases. Per the germline V gene, CDR1 is LNHDA and CDR2 is SQIVND (reference sequence). The ends lost 3 bases at V and 3 bases at J; junction bases unmatched: 9. This CDR3 comprises 17 residues. CDR3 DNA: TGTGCCAGTAGTATTTCTGGTAGCGGGGGCATCTACAATGAGCAGTTCTTC. This translates into CASSISGSGGIYNEQFF.

This clonotype was observed a handful of times. The CDR3 nucleotides read TGTGCCAGCACCCCGGGGGTACTAGCGGTCTCCTACAATGAGCAGTTCTTC. This sequence encodes CASTPGVLAVSYNEQFF. V and J are TRBV6-1 and TRBJ2-1, with 8 positions matching TRBD2. Germline V CDR1 and CDR2: MNHNS, SASEGT. There are 17 residues in the CDR3. J gave up 0 bases and V 7 bases, and 11 bases lay outside the gene matches.

This clonotype occurred a few times. The V call is TRBV18, the J call TRBJ2-2; no firm D call. Looked up from germline, CDR1 is KGHSH and CDR2 is LQKENI. V was cut by 1 base and J by 6 bases, with 6 bases left in between. This CDR3 has 13 amino acids. In DNA form, the CDR3 reads TGTGCCAGCTCACCACTAGCTTCCGGGGAGCTGTTTTTT. It yields the protein CASSPLASGELFF. Full variable domain (outside the CDR3, taken from reference TRBV18 and TRBJ2-2): NAGVMQNPRHLVRRRGQEARLRCSPMKGHSHVYWYRQLPEEGLKFMVYLQKENIIDESGMPKERFSAEFPKEGPSILRIQQVVRGDSAAYFCASSPLASGELFFGEGSRLTVL.